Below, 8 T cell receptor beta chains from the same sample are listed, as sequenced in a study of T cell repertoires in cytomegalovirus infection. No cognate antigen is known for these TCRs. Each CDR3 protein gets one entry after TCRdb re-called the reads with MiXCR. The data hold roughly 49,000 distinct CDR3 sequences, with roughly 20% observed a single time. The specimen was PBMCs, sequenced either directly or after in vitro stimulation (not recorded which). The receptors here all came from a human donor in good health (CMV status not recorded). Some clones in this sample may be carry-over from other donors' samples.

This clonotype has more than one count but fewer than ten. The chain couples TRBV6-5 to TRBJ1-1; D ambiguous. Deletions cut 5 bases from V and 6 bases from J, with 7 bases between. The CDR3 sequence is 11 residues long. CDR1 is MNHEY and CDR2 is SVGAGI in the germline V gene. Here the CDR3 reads CASSRAAEAFF. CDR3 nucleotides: TGTGCCAGCAGTCGGGCTGCTGAAGCTTTCTTT.

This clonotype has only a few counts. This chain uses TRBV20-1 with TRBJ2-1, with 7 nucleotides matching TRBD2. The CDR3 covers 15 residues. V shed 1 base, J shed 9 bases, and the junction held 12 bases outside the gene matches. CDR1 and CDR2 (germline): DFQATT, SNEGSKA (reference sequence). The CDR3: CSARAALALSSEQFF. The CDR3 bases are TGCAGTGCTAGAGCCGCACTAGCGCTGTCTAGTGAGCAGTTCTTC.

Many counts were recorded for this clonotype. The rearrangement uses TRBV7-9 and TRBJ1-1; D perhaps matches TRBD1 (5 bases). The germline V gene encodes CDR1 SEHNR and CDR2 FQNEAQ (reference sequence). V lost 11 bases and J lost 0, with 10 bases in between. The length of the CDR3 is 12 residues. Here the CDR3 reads CAGSGLNTEAFF. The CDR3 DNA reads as TGTGCCGGATCGGGGCTGAACACTGAAGCTTTCTTT.

The CDR3 here is CASSPSPGGERKTQYF. DNA of the CDR3: TGTGCCAGTAGTCCCTCCCCCGGGGGGGAAAGGAAGACCCAGTACTTC. The chain links TRBV19 to TRBJ2-5; 8 bases are a match to TRBD2. The trim removed 5 bases at V and 6 bases at J, leaving 14 bases unmatched. The CDR3 contains 16 residues. Germline V gives CDR1 LNHDA, CDR2 SQIVND (reference sequence). The full variable domain, with the rest looked up from reference TRBV19 and TRBJ2-5, is DGGITQSPKYLFRKEGQNVTLSCEQNLNHDAMYWYRQDPGQGLRLIYYSQIVNDFQKGDIAEGYSVSREKKESFPLTVTSAQKNPTAFYLCASSPSPGGERKTQYFGPGTRLLVL.

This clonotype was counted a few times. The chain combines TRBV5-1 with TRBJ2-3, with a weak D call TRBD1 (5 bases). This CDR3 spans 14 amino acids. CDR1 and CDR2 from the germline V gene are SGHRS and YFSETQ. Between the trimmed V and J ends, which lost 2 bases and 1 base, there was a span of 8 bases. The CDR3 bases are TGCGCCAGCAGCTTACAGGAGCGCACAGATACGCAGTATTTT. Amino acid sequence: CASSLQERTDTQYF. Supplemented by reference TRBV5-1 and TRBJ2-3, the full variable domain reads KAGVTQTPRYLIKTRGQQVTLSCSPISGHRSVSWYQQTPGQGLQFLFEYFSETQRNKGNFPGRFSGRQFSNSRSEMNVSTLELGDSALYLCASSLQERTDTQYFGPGTRLTVL.

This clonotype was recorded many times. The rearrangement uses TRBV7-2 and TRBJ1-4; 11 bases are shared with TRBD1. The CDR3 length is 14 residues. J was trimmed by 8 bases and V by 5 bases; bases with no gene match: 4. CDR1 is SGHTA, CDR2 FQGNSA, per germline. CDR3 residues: CASSGQGAREKLFF. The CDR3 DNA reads TGTGCCAGCAGCGGACAGGGGGCGAGGGAAAAACTGTTTTTT.

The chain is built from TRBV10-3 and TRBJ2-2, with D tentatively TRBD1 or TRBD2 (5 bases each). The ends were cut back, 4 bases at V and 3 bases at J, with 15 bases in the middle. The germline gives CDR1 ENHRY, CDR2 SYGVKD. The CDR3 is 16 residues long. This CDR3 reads CAISAGTGTYTGELFF. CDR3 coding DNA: TGTGCCATCAGTGCGGGGACCGGGACCTACACCGGGGAGCTGTTTTTT.

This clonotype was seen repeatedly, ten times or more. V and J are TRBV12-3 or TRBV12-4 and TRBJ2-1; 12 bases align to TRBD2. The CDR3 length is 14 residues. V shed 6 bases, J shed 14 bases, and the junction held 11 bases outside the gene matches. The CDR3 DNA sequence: TGTGCCAGCAGCCGGACTAGCGGGGATAGTTTCAAGTTCTTC. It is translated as CASSRTSGDSFKFF.